This T cell receptor beta chain was retrieved from a study of T cell clonality in common variable immunodeficiency. The study's findings and limits: CVID subjects shared fewer TCRbeta clones than healthy controls did. Reportedly, TCR beta sequences from common variable immunodeficiency showed fewer deletions and N-nucleotide insertions.

Patients had low serum IgG, IgA and/or IgM and specific antibody deficiency. Heparinized whole blood, 5 to 8 ml, came from each donor. Regarding this clone: What it binds is not known. One end of the junction fails to match germline, which may point to a read error.

CVID and control samples used equivalent genomic DNA input. This table comes from immunoSEQ multiplex PCR, and its TCRdb copy is limited to in-frame clones, with some not included. This sample carries under 40,000 clones, none of them present only once. The TCR comes from a human donor with common variable immunodeficiency. Sequenced input: peripheral blood mononuclear cells.

This chain's CDR3 is CASSQARDRGEHGYTF. The part of the CDR3 DNA that was read is TGTGCCAGCAGTCAAGCCCGGGACAGGGGCGAGCATGGC. The chain is built from TRBV6-1 and TRBJ1-2, with TRBD1 matching over 10 bases. The read is 3 residues too short to cover the CDR3 end, so that end is filled in from the germline J gene. CDR1 and CDR2 (germline): MNHNS, SASEGT. This CDR3 spans 16 amino acids.